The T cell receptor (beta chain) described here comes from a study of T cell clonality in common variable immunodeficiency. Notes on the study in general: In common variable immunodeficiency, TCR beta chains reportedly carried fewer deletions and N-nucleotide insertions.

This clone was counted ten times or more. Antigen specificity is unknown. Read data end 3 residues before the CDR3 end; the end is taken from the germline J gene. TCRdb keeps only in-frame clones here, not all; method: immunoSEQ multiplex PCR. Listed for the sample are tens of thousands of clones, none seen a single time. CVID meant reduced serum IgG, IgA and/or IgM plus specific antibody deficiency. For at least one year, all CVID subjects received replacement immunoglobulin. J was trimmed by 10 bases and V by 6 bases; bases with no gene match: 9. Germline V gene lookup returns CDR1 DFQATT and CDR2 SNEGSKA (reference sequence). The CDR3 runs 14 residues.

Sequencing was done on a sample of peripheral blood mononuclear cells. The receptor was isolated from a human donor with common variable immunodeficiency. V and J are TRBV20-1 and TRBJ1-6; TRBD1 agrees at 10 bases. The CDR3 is CSAPGTGVGSPLHF. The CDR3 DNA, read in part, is TGCAGTGCCCCCGGGACAGGGGTAGGGTCACCC.